These 30 T cell receptor beta chains were all obtained from the same sample, sequenced in a study of cytomegalovirus exposure and HLA in healthy donors. Amplification used 60 Vbeta primers and 13 Jbeta primers. Clones were read by immunoSEQ multiplex PCR, and TCRdb kept only the in-frame ones, dropping some. This sample carries tens of thousands of clones, over 70% of them seen once, and the ten largest clones take about 2.9%. Sequencing was done on a sample of PBMCs. The receptors here all came from a man aged 50 to 60 in good health and CMV-seronegative.

This chain links TRBV28 with TRBJ1-1, with 10 bases identical to TRBD1. The CDR3 is 15 residues long. CDR1 and CDR2 from the germline V gene are MDHEN and SYDVKM. Trimming removed 7 bases from V and 6 bases from J; junction bases left unmatched: 11. The CDR3 DNA is TGTGCCAGCACCCGGTCGGGACAGGGGAGGGCTGAAGCTTTCTTT. Translation gives CASTRSGQGRAEAFF.

The CDR3 DNA reads TGTGCCAGCAGCGGAGGACAGGGGCACACCGGGGAGCTGTTTTTT. Its protein product is CASSGGQGHTGELFF. This chain uses TRBV11-2 with TRBJ2-2; 9 bases map to TRBD1. The CDR3 consists of 15 residues. V trimming: 5 bases; J trimming: 3 bases; junction bases outside the gene matches: 4. Germline V lookup: CDR1 SGHAT, CDR2 FQNNGV.

The chain couples TRBV27 to TRBJ2-1, with 11 bases identical to TRBD2. CDR1 and CDR2 from the germline V gene are MNHEY and SMNVEV (reference sequence). V was pared by 5 bases and J by 13 bases, with 10 bases of the junction left unmatched. CDR3 length equals 14 residues. CDR3 nucleotide sequence: TGTGCCAGCAGTATCCCCTTACTAGCGGGAGAACAGTTCTTC. Amino acid sequence: CASSIPLLAGEQFF.

J is TRBJ1-6 and V is TRBV30; D perhaps matches TRBD1 (5 bases). The CDR3 contains 15 residues. V lost 1 base, J lost 2 bases, and 9 bases lay in between. CDR1 is GTSNPN, CDR2 SVGIG, per germline (reference sequence). DNA of the CDR3: TGTGCCTGGAGTGCGACAGAGGCCTATAATTCACCCCTCCACTTT. Encoded protein: CAWSATEAYNSPLHF.

The chain has TRBV6-1 and TRBJ2-5; 9 bases match TRBD1. V gave up 0 bases and J gave up 2 bases; unmatched junction bases: 7. Germline assignment: CDR1 MNHNS and CDR2 SASEGT. This CDR3 has 17 amino acids. This CDR3 reads CASSEALPGQGQETQYF. The DNA of the CDR3 is TGTGCCAGCAGTGAAGCGCTTCCGGGACAGGGTCAAGAGACCCAGTACTTC.

The rearrangement uses TRBV18 and TRBJ2-7; the D gene is possibly TRBD2 (7 bases). CDR3 length: 16 amino acids. CDR1 and CDR2 from the germline V gene are KGHSH and LQKENI. V was shortened by 4 bases and J by 1 base, with 17 bases between the two germline ends. This CDR3 is CASSREGVAESYEQYF. For the CDR3, the DNA is TGTGCCAGCTCACGGGAGGGGGTAGCCGAATCCTACGAGCAGTACTTC.

The chain is built from TRBV9 and TRBJ1-1; no reliable D call. V was clipped by 3 bases and J by 4 bases, with 13 bases between them. CDR3 size: 14 residues. Germline CDR1 reads SGDLS; CDR2 reads YYNGEE. The CDR3 bases are TGTGCCAGCAGCGCAGGTCGCATGGGCACTGAAGCTTTCTTT. It specifies CASSAGRMGTEAFF.

The rearrangement joins TRBV19 to TRBJ2-7; no clear D gene. CDR3 length: 13 residues. Trimming took 6 bases from V and 0 from J, leaving 9 bases between them. Looked up from germline, CDR1 is LNHDA and CDR2 is SQIVND (reference sequence). The DNA for the CDR3 is TGTGCCAGTAGCCACAGAGTCTCCTACGAGCAGTACTTC. It yields the protein CASSHRVSYEQYF. Looking up the rest from reference TRBV19 and TRBJ2-7 gives the full variable domain: DGGITQSPKYLFRKEGQNVTLSCEQNLNHDAMYWYRQDPGQGLRLIYYSQIVNDFQKGDIAEGYSVSREKKESFPLTVTSAQKNPTAFYLCASSHRVSYEQYFGPGTRLTVT.

This clone was recorded once. The chain joins TRBV19 to TRBJ2-3, with D tentatively TRBD2 (6 bases). Trimming removed 1 base at V and 10 bases at J, with 15 bases between. Germline assignment: CDR1 LNHDA and CDR2 SQIVND (reference sequence). This CDR3 spans 14 amino acids. The CDR3 region has the DNA TGTGCCAGTAGTATAGCGCTCAGCGGGTCTTCGCAGTATTTT. It is translated as CASSIALSGSSQYF.

The chain is built from TRBV2 and TRBJ2-7; 8 bases match TRBD2. Germline V gives CDR1 SNHLY, CDR2 FYNNEI. There are 13 residues in the CDR3. V lost 2 bases, J lost 4 bases, and 1 base stayed unmatched. CDR3 nucleotides: TGTGCCAGCAGTGAAAGCGGGGGATACGAGCAGTACTTC. Its protein is CASSESGGYEQYF.

CDR3: CASSLGAEPGGEQFF. The CDR3 coding sequence is TGTGCCAGCAGTCTGGGGGCAGAGCCCGGAGGTGAGCAGTTCTTC. The chain recombines TRBV6-5 with TRBJ2-1, with D perhaps matching TRBD1 (6 bases). CDR1 MNHEY and CDR2 SVGAGI come from the germline V gene. This CDR3 is built from 15 residues. Trimming pared 5 bases from V and 9 bases from J, leaving 20 bases between.

The chain couples TRBV6-4 to TRBJ2-1, with D possibly TRBD1 on 6 matching bases. This CDR3 region has 16 residues. Trimming left V 6 bases short and J 4 bases short, with 19 bases between. In germline, CDR1 is MRHNA, CDR2 SNTAGT. The CDR3 DNA is TGTGCCAGCAGGGGCCTAGGGGGAGCGCCTTACAATGAGCAGTTCTTC. Amino acid sequence: CASRGLGGAPYNEQFF.

The chain links TRBV4-1 to TRBJ1-1, with a tentative D call TRBD1 (5 bases). Germline loops: CDR1 MGHRA, CDR2 YSYEKL. Trimming pared 3 bases from V and 4 bases from J, leaving 18 bases between. This CDR3 comprises 16 residues. DNA of the CDR3: TGCGCCAGCAGCCAGGGCCGTGGGCAGGGTTTCACTGAAGCTTTCTTT. This gives the protein CASSQGRGQGFTEAFF.

This chain connects TRBV7-2 to TRBJ2-3; D might be TRBD1 (6 bases). The CDR3 is 14 residues long. The germline V gene has CDR1 SGHTA and CDR2 FQGNSA. Trimming cost V 5 bases and J 5 bases, with 14 bases left between them. CDR3 protein: CASSPGIGGDTQYF. CDR3 nucleotide sequence: TGTGCCAGCAGCCCGGGAATAGGGGGAGATACGCAGTATTTT.

The chain carries TRBV9 and TRBJ2-1, with 8 bases that match TRBD2. The CDR3 is made up of 15 amino acids. With 2 bases clipped from V and 0 bases from J, the junction kept 1 base outside the gene matches. Germline V CDR1 and CDR2: SGDLS, YYNGEE. Here the CDR3 DNA reads TGTGCCAGCAGCGTTAGCGGGAACTCCTACAATGAGCAGTTCTTC. Translated: CASSVSGNSYNEQFF.

This rearrangement joins TRBV15 to TRBJ2-1, with D unclear. Trimming stripped 1 base from V and 9 bases from J, with 13 bases between. This CDR3 spans 14 amino acids. Germline CDR1 reads LNHNV; CDR2 reads YYDKDF (reference sequence). The CDR3 region has the DNA TGTGCCACCAGCAGAGGGGCTTTGGAACTTGAGCAGTTCTTC. It is translated as CATSRGALELEQFF. The full variable domain, its missing parts supplied by reference TRBV15 and TRBJ2-1, is DAMVIQNPRYQVTQFGKPVTLSCSQTLNHNVMYWYQQKSSQAPKLLFHYYDKDFNNEADTPDNFQSRRPNTSFCFLDIRSPGLGDTAMYLCATSRGALELEQFFGPGTRLTVL.

The chain recombines TRBV19 with TRBJ2-3, with TRBD2 identical over 7 bases. From germline, CDR1 is LNHDA and CDR2 SQIVND (reference sequence). V shed 6 bases, J shed 3 bases, and the junction held 15 bases outside the gene matches. The CDR3 sequence is 17 residues long. The CDR3, as DNA: TGTGCCAGTAGCACAGGACTAGTAGTAGGTCGGACAGATACGCAGTATTTT. Amino acids: CASSTGLVVGRTDTQYF.

The genes are TRBV6-5 and TRBJ2-1; weak D call: TRBD2 (6 bases). Germline V gene data show CDR1 as MNHEY and CDR2 as SVGAGI. The CDR3 contains 14 residues. Trimming removed 2 bases from V and 1 base from J, with 6 bases in between. The CDR3 spells CASSYGGSYNEQFF. The CDR3 nucleotides are TGTGCCAGCAGTTACGGGGGGTCCTACAATGAGCAGTTCTTC.

As regards this clone: Different DNA sequences within this sample yield the same CDR3. The chain uses TRBV15 and TRBJ1-5; D possibly corresponds to TRBD1 (6 bases). The CDR3 covers 15 residues. CDR1 LNHNV and CDR2 YYDKDF come from the germline V gene (reference sequence). Trimming removed 3 bases at V and 4 bases at J, with 13 bases between. The CDR3 DNA follows: TGTGCCACCAGCAGGGACCCCGGGACAAATCAGCCCCAGCATTTT. Its translation is CATSRDPGTNQPQHF.

V is TRBV6-5 and J is TRBJ2-7; 9 nucleotides agree with TRBD1. Germline lookup yields CDR1 MNHEY and CDR2 SVGAGI. V lost 2 bases to trimming and J lost 4 bases; unmatched junction nucleotides: 0. The CDR3 length is 13 residues. The CDR3 reads CASSYGTGYEQYF. Here the CDR3 DNA reads TGTGCCAGCAGTTACGGGACAGGGTACGAGCAGTACTTC.

The chain has TRBV5-1 and TRBJ1-1; tentative D call: TRBD1 (5 bases). The ends were cut back, 0 bases at V and 6 bases at J, with 6 bases in the middle. The CDR3 length is 12 residues. CDR1 is SGHRS, CDR2 YFSETQ, per germline. CDR3 region: CASSLGGPEAFF. CDR3 bases: TGCGCCAGCAGCTTGGGGGGCCCTGAAGCTTTCTTT.

This chain uses TRBV10-3 with TRBJ1-5, with 8 bases aligning to TRBD1. CDR3 length equals 15 residues. CDR1 ENHRY and CDR2 SYGVKD come from the germline V gene. The V gene end was trimmed by 0 bases and the J gene end by 6 bases; junction bases not matched to a gene: 4. CDR3 DNA: TGTGCCATCAGTGAGTCTCAGGGGGCAGGTCAGCCCCAGCATTTT. The encoded protein is CAISESQGAGQPQHF.

The chain recombines TRBV2 with TRBJ2-1, with 13 bases lining up with TRBD2. The germline V gene encodes CDR1 SNHLY and CDR2 FYNNEI. CDR3 length: 14 amino acids. The junction had 13 bases not matched to a gene; V was cut back by 8 bases and J by 15 bases. As DNA, the CDR3 is TGTGCCAGCGGACTACTAGCGGGAGGGCCGAGTCCGTTCTTC. Translation: CASGLLAGGPSPFF.

This chain joins TRBV5-1 and TRBJ1-2; 8 bases agree with TRBD1. Germline lookup yields CDR1 SGHRS and CDR2 YFSETQ. This CDR3 spans 15 amino acids. The ends lost 4 bases at V and 2 bases at J; junction bases unmatched: 7. The CDR3, as DNA: TGCGCCAGCAGCCTACATGGGACAGGCAACTATGGCTACACCTTC. Protein sequence: CASSLHGTGNYGYTF.

The chain recombines TRBV5-1 with TRBJ2-1; 14 bases are shared with TRBD2. The CDR3 totals 14 residues. Losses at the gene ends were 4 bases for V and 10 bases for J; bases not matched to a gene: 4. From germline, CDR1 is SGHRS and CDR2 YFSETQ. As DNA, the CDR3 is TGCGCCAGCAGCCTGGGACTAGCGGGAGAGGAGCAGTTCTTC. As protein: CASSLGLAGEEQFF.

The chain links TRBV28 to TRBJ1-5; TRBD1 might be the D (6 bases). V lost 1 base to trimming and J lost 4 bases, with 11 bases between them. This CDR3 is 15 amino acids long. Germline-derived CDR1 and CDR2 are MDHEN and SYDVKM. The CDR3 coding sequence is TGTGCCAGCAGTTTATCCCAGGGGTTGAATCAGCCCCAGCATTTT. Its translation is CASSLSQGLNQPQHF.

The chain is built from TRBV4-2 and TRBJ1-6; TRBD1 might be the D (6 bases). Trimming pared 0 bases from V and 6 bases from J, leaving 9 bases between. This CDR3 has 15 amino acids. From germline, CDR1 is LGHNA and CDR2 YNFKEQ. This chain's CDR3 is CASSQDIQGNSPLHF. The CDR3 DNA reads as TGTGCCAGCAGCCAAGATATACAGGGTAATTCACCCCTCCACTTT.

This chain uses TRBV19 with TRBJ1-1; 7 nucleotides line up with TRBD1. Losses at the gene ends were 5 bases for V and 0 bases for J; bases not matched to a gene: 3. The CDR3 contains 14 residues. CDR1 and CDR2 from the germline V gene are LNHDA and SQIVND (reference sequence). The chain's CDR3 is CASSPTGMNTEAFF. The CDR3 coding sequence is TGTGCCAGTAGTCCGACAGGGATGAACACTGAAGCTTTCTTT.

The rearrangement uses TRBV6-5 and TRBJ1-2; tentative D call: TRBD1 (5 bases). V gave up 2 bases and J gave up 4 bases, with 11 bases separating them. Germline V lookup: CDR1 MNHEY, CDR2 SVGAGI. The CDR3 loop spans 14 amino acids. The DNA of the CDR3 is TGTGCCAGCAGTTACGGGGAAGGGGCCTATGGCTACACCTTC. Encoded protein: CASSYGEGAYGYTF.

The chain joins TRBV2 to TRBJ2-7; 14 nucleotides agree with TRBD2. The CDR3 runs 16 residues. The ends lost 6 bases at V and 7 bases at J; junction bases unmatched: 11. Germline CDR1 is SNHLY and CDR2 is FYNNEI. This CDR3 reads CASRGLAGVTTGEQYF. CDR3 in DNA: TGTGCCAGCAGGGGACTAGCGGGAGTTACTACGGGAGAGCAGTACTTC.